Following are 8 T cell receptor beta chains from one sample sequenced in a study of T cell changes during pregnancy in multiple sclerosis. Generated by immunoSEQ multiplex PCR, the TCRdb table keeps only in-frame clones and is missing some. The sample holds tens of thousands of clones, nearly 95% seen once. The input for sequencing was CD4+ T cells from peripheral blood mononuclear cells, taken in the first trimester of pregnancy. The receptor set was obtained from a female donor with multiple sclerosis, enrolled in a pregnancy study.

The chain links TRBV6-6 to TRBJ2-5; D is possibly TRBD2 (6 bases). From germline, CDR1 is MNHNY and CDR2 SVGAGI (reference sequence). The CDR3 sequence is 15 residues long. V was clipped by 6 bases and J by 2 bases, with 16 bases between them. The CDR3 DNA follows: TGTGCCAGCAGGGAGGGTGTGGCAAATCAAGAGACCCAGTACTTC. Its protein is CASREGVANQETQYF.

The V and J genes are TRBV9 and TRBJ2-1, with 9 bases matching TRBD1. Per germline, CDR1 SGDLS and CDR2 YYNGEE. The V and J ends lost 2 bases and 4 bases, in that order; junction bases with no gene match: 4. The CDR3 has 15 residues. CDR3 nucleotides: TGTGCCAGCAGCGTTGGGACAGGGTCTTACAATGAGCAGTTCTTC. Protein sequence: CASSVGTGSYNEQFF.

The J gene is TRBJ1-6, the V gene TRBV2; perhaps TRBD1 as D (6 bases). This CDR3 spans 14 amino acids. The V gene lost 1 base and the J gene lost 6 bases, with 7 bases spanning the gap. The germline gives CDR1 SNHLY, CDR2 FYNNEI. The CDR3 here is CASSEDRVNSPLHF. Written as DNA, the CDR3 is TGTGCCAGCAGTGAAGACAGGGTTAATTCACCCCTCCACTTT. Supplemented by reference TRBV2 and TRBJ1-6, the full variable domain reads EPEVTQTPSHQVTQMGQEVILRCVPISNHLYFYWYRQILGQKVEFLVSFYNNEISEKSEIFDDQFSVERPDGSNFTLKIRSTKLEDSAMYFCASSEDRVNSPLHFGNGTRLTVT.

The rearrangement links TRBV7-3 to TRBJ2-3, with TRBD2 identical over 9 bases. This CDR3 comprises 16 residues. V lost 2 bases, J lost 6 bases, and 9 bases stayed unmatched. The V gene's germline CDR1 is SGHTA and CDR2 FQGTGA. CDR3 bases: TGTGCCAGCAGCTTAGGGCGGGGGGGCCAAGTGGATACGCAGTATTTT. Its protein is CASSLGRGGQVDTQYF.

The chain is built from TRBV7-9 and TRBJ1-1, with 7 bases aligning to TRBD1. In germline, CDR1 is SEHNR, CDR2 FQNEAQ (reference sequence). The J segment lost 8 bases and the V segment lost 0 bases, leaving 6 bases of the junction unmatched. CDR3 size: 14 residues. The CDR3 DNA is TGTGCCAGCAGCTTAGCGGGGACAGACCACGAAGCTTTCTTT. As protein: CASSLAGTDHEAFF.

The DNA of the CDR3 is TGTGCCAGCAGCGTGTCGCGGGGGGGCAGAAACACCGGGGAGCTGTTTTTT. Its translation is CASSVSRGGRNTGELFF. The rearrangement joins TRBV9 to TRBJ2-2; 9 bases are shared with TRBD2. Germline loops: CDR1 SGDLS, CDR2 YYNGEE. This CDR3 has 17 residues. V lost 2 bases, J lost 2 bases, and 7 bases stayed unmatched.

This chain connects TRBV6-4 to TRBJ1-1; D gene unclear. V shed 0 bases and J shed 8 bases, with 13 bases lying between them. The CDR3 runs 14 residues. Germline loops: CDR1 MRHNA, CDR2 SNTAGT. The CDR3: CASSDSFGQAEAFF. CDR3 nucleotide sequence: TGTGCCAGCAGTGACTCATTTGGGCAGGCAGAAGCTTTCTTT.

The chain couples TRBV5-1 to TRBJ1-6, with a tentative D call TRBD1 (5 bases). V dropped 0 bases and J dropped 8 bases, with 12 bases sitting between them. Germline lookup yields CDR1 SGHRS and CDR2 YFSETQ. The CDR3 totals 15 residues. For the CDR3, the DNA is TGCGCCAGCAGCTTGGCCGTGGGGGGTGATTCACCCCTCCACTTT. Translated, it gives CASSLAVGGDSPLHF.